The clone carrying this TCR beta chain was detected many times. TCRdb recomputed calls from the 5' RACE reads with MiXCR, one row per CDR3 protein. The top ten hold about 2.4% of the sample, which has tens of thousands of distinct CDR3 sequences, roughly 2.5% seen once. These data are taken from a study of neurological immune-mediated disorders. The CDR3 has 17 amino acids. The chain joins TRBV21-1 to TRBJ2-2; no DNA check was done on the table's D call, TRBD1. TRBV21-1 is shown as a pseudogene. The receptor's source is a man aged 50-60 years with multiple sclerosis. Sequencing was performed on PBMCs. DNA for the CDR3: TGTGCCAGCAGCGAAACCGGGACAGGGGGGTTGAGCGGGGAGCTGTTTTTT. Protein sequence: CASSETGTGGLSGELFF.